This paragraph covers one T cell receptor (beta chain) sequence. This sample stems from a study of T cell repertoires in aging, cancer and after chemotherapy. The wider study: Repeat sampling of healthy donors over several months to years showed clear clonal overlap.

Rearranged V-D-J TRB sequences were amplified with a mixed TRB-A/B primer pool. TCRdb redid the calling of the multiplex PCR reads with MiXCR, one entry per CDR3 protein. The sample consists of 5,000 to 7,000 distinct CDR3 sequences, 38% of them appearing once. The CDR3 is made up of 13 amino acids. The V end lost 3 bases, the J end lost 1 base, and 6 bases lay between the germline ends. In germline, CDR1 is SGHKS, CDR2 YYEKEE (reference sequence). TCR beta rearrangements were amplified from peripheral blood genomic DNA. This receptor was taken from a human donor in good health. The sequenced material came from blood. The chain recombines TRBV5-5 with TRBJ2-3; D remains unclear. CDR3 sequence: CASSSGGTDTQYF. In DNA form, the CDR3 reads TGTGCCAGCAGCTCTGGAGGCACAGATACGCAGTATTTT.